One T cell receptor beta chain is described in this entry. Its antigen is not known. This entry is derived from a study of CD8+CD57+ T cells in acquired aplastic anemia. Study findings and constraints: A set of around 30 CD8+ CDR3 sequences was shared between patients and controls, and these sequences appeared highly expressed in patients.

All sequencing subjects had displayed CD8+CD57+ cell expansion on flow cytometry. As a group, the patients uniformly had severe acquired aplastic anemia. Deletions cut 2 bases from V and 0 bases from J, with 10 bases between. Germline V gene sequence: CDR1 MNHNS, CDR2 SASEGT. CDR3 length: 15 residues. The use of genomic DNA as template underpinned the TCR beta VDJ and CDR3 profiling. TCRdb recomputed calls from the reads with MiXCR, one row per CDR3 protein. Here the sample spans hundreds of thousands of distinct CDR3 sequences, around 32% being singletons. Sequencing was carried out using sorted CD4+, CD8+, or CD8+CD57+ T cells (not recorded which) from PBMCs. This TCR was sampled from a human donor with aplastic anemia. This chain joins TRBV6-1 and TRBJ1-1; D gene ambiguous. The CDR3 sequence is CASSEMVSMNTEAFF. CDR3 sequence (DNA): TGTGCCAGCAGTGAAATGGTCAGCATGAACACTGAAGCTTTCTTT.